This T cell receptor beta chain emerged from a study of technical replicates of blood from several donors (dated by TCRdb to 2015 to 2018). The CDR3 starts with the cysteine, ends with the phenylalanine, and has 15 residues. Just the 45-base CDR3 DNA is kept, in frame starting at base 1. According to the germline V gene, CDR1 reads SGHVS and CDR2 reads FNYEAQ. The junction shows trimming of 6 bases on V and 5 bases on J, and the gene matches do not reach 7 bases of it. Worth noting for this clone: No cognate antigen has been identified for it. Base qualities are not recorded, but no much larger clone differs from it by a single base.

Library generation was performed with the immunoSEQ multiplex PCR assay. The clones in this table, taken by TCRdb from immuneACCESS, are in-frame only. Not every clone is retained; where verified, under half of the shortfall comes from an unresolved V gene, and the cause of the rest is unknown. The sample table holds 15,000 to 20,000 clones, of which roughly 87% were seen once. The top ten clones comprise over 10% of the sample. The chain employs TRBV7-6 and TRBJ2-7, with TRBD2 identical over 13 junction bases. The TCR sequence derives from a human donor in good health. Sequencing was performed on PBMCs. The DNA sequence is TGTGCCAGCAGTCAAAATGGACTAGCGGGAGACGAGCAGTACTTC. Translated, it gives CASSQNGLAGDEQYF.